These 5 T cell receptor beta chains were sequenced from one sample in a study of blood T cell repertoires in COVID-19. TCRdb's copy holds only in-frame clones and misses some; the assay was immunoSEQ multiplex PCR. The profile covers fewer than 350,000 clones, with about 86% appearing a single time and 2.1% taken by the ten largest. Sequenced: peripheral blood. Every receptor here comes from a woman in her 30s who had recovered from COVID-19.

The J gene is TRBJ2-5, the V gene TRBV13, with 9 bases that match TRBD2. The trim removed 4 bases at V and 7 bases at J, leaving 10 bases unmatched. Germline-derived CDR1 and CDR2 are PRHDT and FYEKMQ (reference sequence). The CDR3 sequence is 15 residues long. Here the CDR3 reads CASSSKRGALGTQYF. CDR3 bases: TGTGCCAGCAGCTCTAAGCGGGGGGCCTTGGGGACCCAGTACTTC.

This clone was recorded once. This chain connects TRBV6-5 to TRBJ1-2; TRBD1 agrees at 7 bases. Trimming took 10 bases from V and 5 from J; bases not matched to a gene: 10. The CDR3 consists of 13 residues. CDR1 is MNHEY, CDR2 SVGAGI, per germline. The CDR3 is CATRDSRNYGYTF. CDR3 DNA sequence: TGTGCCACCCGGGACAGTCGCAATTATGGCTACACCTTC.

The chain recombines TRBV24-1 with TRBJ2-5, with 7 bases that match TRBD1. CDR1 is KGHDR, CDR2 SFDVKD, per germline. This CDR3 comprises 13 residues. The V segment lost 12 bases and the J segment 1 base; nucleotides outside the gene matches: 7. The CDR3 bases are TGTGCCGTTTCAAGGGGGCCCCAAGAGACCCAGTACTTC. Translated, it gives CAVSRGPQETQYF.

The CDR3 DNA reads TGTGCCATCAGTGAGGCCTATAGCGGGGGGGACAATGAGCAGTTCTTC. This sequence encodes CAISEAYSGGDNEQFF. The J gene is TRBJ2-1, the V gene TRBV10-3; TRBD2 agrees at 11 bases. Germline V gene lookup returns CDR1 ENHRY and CDR2 SYGVKD. This CDR3 region has 16 residues. Trimming cost V 2 bases and J 5 bases; bases outside gene matches: 5.

This clone came up once. This chain uses TRBV4-1 with TRBJ2-3; 10 bases align to TRBD2. Unmatched junction bases numbered 5, after V lost 0 bases and J lost 5 bases. Germline V CDR1 and CDR2: MGHRA, YSYEKL. This CDR3 contains 16 residues. The CDR3: CASSQDLASGRDTQYF. CDR3 DNA sequence: TGCGCCAGCAGCCAAGATCTGGCTAGCGGGAGAGATACGCAGTATTTT.